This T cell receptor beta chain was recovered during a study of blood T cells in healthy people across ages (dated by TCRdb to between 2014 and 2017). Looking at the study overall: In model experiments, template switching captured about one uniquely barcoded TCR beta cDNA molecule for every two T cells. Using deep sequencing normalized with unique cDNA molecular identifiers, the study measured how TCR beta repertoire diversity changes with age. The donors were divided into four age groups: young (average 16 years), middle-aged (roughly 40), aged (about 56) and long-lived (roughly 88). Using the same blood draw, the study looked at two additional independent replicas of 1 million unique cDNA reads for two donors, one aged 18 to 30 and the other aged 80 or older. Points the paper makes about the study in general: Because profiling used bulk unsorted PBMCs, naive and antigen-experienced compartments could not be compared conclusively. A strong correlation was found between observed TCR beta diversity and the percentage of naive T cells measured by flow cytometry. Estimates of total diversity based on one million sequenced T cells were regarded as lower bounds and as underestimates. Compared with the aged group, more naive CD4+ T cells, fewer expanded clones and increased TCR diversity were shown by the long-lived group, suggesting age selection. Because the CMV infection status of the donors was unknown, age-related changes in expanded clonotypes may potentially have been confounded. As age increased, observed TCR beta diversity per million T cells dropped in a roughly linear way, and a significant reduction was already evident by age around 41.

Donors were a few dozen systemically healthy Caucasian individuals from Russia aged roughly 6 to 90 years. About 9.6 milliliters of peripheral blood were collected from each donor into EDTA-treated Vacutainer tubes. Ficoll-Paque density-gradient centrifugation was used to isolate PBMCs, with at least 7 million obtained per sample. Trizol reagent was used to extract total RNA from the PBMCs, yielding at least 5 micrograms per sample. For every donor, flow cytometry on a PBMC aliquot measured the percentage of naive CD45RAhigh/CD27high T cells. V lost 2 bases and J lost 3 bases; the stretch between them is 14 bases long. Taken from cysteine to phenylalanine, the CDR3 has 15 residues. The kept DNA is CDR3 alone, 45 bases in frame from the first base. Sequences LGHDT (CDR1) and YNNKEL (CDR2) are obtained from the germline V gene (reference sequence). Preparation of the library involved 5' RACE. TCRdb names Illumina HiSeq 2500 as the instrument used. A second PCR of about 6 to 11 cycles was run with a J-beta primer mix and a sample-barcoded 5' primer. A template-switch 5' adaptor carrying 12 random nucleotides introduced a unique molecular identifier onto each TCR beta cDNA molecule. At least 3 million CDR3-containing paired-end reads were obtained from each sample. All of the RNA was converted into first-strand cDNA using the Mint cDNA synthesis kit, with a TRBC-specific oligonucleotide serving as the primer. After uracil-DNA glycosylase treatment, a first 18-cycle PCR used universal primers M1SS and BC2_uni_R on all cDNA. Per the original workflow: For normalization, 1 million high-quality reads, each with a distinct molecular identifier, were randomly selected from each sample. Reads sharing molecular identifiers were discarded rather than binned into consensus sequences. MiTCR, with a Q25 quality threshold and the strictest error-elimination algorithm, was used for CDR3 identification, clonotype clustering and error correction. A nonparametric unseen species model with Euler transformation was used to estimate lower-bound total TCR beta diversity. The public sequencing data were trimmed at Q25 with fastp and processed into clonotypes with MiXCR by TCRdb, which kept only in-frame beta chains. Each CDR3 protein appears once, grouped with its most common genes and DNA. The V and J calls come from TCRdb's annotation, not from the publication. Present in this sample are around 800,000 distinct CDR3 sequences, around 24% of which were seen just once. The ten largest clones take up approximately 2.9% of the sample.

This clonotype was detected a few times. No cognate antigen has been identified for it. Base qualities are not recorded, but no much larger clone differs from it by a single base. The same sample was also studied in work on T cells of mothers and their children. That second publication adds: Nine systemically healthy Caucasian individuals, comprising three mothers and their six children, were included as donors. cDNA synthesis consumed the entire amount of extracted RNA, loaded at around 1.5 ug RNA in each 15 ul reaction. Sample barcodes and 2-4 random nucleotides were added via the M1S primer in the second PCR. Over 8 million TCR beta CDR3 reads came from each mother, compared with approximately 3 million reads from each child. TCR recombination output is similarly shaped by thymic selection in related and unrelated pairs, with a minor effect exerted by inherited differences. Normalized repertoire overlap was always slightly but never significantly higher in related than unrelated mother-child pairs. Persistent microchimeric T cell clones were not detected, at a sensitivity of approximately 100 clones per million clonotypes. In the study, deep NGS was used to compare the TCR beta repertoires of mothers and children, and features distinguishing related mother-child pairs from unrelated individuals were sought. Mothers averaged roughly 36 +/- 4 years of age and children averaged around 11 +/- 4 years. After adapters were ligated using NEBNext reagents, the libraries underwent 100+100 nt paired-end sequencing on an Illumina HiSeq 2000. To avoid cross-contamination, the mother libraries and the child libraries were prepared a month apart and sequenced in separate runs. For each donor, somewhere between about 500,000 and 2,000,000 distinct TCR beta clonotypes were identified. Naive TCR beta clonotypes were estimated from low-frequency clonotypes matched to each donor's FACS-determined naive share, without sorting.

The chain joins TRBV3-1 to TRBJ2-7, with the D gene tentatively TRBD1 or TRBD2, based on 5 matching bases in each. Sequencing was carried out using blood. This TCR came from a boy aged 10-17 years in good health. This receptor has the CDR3 CASSQWGSGFYEQYF. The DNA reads TGTGCCAGCAGCCAATGGGGGTCAGGGTTCTACGAGCAGTACTTC.